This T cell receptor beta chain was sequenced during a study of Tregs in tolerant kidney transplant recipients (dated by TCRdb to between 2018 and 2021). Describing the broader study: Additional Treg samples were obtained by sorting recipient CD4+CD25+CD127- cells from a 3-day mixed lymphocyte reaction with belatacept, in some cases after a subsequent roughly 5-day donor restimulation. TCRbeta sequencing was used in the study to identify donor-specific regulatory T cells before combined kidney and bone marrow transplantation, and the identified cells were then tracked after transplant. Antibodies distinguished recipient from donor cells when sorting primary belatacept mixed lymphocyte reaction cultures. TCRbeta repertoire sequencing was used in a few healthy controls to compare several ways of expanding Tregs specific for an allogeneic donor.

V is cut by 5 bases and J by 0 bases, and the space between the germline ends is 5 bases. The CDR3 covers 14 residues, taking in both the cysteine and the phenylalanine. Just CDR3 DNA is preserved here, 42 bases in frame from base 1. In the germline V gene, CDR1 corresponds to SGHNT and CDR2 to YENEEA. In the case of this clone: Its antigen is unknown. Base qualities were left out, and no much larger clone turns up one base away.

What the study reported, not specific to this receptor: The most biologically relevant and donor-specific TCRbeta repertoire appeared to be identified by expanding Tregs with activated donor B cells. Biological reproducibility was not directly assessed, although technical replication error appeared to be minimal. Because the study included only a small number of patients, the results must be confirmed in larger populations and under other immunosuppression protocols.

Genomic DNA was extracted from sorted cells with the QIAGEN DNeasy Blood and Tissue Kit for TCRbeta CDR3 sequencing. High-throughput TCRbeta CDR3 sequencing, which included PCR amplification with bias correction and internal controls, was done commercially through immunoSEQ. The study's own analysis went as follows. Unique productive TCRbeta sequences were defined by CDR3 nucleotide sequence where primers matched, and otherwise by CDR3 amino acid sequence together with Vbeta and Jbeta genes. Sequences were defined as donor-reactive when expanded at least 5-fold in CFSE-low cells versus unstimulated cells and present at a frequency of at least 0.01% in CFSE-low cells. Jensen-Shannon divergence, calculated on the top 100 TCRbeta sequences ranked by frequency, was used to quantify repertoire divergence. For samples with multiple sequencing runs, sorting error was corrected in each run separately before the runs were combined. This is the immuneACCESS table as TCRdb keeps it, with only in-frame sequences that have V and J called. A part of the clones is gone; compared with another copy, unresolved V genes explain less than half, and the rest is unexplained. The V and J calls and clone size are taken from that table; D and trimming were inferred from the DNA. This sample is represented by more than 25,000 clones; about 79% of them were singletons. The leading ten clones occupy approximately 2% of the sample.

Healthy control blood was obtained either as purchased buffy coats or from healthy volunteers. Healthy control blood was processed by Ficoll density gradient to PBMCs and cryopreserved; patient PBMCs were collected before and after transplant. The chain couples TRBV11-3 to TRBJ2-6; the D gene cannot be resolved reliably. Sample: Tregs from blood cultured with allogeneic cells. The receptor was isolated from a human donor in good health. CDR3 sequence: CASSRNSGANVLTF. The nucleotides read TGTGCCAGCAGCAGAAACTCTGGGGCCAACGTCCTGACTTTC. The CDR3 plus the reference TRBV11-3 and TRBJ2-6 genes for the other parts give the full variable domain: EAGVVQSPRYKIIEKKQPVAFWCNPISGHNTLYWYLQNLGQGPELLIRYENEEAVDDSQLPKDRFSAERLKGVDSTLKIQPAELGDSAVYLCASSRNSGANVLTFGAGSRLTVL.